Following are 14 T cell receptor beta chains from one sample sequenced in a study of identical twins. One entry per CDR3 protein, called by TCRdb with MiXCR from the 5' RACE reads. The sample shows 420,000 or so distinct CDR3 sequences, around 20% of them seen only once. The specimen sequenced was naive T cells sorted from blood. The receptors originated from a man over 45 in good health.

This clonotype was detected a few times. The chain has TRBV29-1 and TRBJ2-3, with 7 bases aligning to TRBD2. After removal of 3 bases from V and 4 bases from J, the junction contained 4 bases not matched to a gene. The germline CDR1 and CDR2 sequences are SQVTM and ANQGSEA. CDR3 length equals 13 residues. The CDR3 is CSVDTSAPDTQYF. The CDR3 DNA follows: TGCAGCGTTGACACTAGCGCCCCAGATACGCAGTATTTT.

The DNA for the CDR3 is TGTGCCAGCAGTTTATGGTCAGGGTACCAAGAGACCCAGTACTTC. This encodes CASSLWSGYQETQYF. The genes are TRBV28 and TRBJ2-5, with a possible D match to TRBD1 (5 bases). CDR1 is MDHEN, CDR2 SYDVKM, per germline. Trimming left V 0 bases short and J 0 bases short, with 8 bases between. This CDR3 is built from 15 residues.

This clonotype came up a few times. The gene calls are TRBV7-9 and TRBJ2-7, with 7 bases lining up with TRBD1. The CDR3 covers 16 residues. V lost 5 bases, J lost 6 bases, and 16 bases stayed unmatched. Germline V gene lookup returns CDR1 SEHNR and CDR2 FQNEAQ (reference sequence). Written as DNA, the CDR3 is TGTGCCAGCAGCCCCCGGGACAGACTTAACCCATTCGAGCAGTACTTC. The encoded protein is CASSPRDRLNPFEQYF.

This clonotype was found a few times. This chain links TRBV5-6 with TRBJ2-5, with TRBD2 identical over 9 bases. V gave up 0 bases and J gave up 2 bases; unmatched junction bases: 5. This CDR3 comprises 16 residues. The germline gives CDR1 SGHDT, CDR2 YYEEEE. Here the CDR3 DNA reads TGTGCCAGCAGCTTGGGGCCGACTAGCGGACAAGAGACCCAGTACTTC. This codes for CASSLGPTSGQETQYF. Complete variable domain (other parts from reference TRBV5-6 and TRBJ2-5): DAGVTQSPTHLIKTRGQQVTLRCSPKSGHDTVSWYQQALGQGPQFIFQYYEEEERQRGNFPDRFSGHQFPNYSSELNVNALLLGDSALYLCASSLGPTSGQETQYFGPGTRLLVL.

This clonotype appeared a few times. The CDR3 nucleotides are TGTGCCAGCAGTTACGGGCTATCCATGTGGTACGAGCAGTACTTC. This encodes CASSYGLSMWYEQYF. This chain links TRBV6-5 with TRBJ2-7; D not resolved. Germline CDR1 reads MNHEY; CDR2 reads SVGAGI. The CDR3 sequence is 15 residues long. V lost 2 bases, J lost 4 bases, and 15 bases lay in between.

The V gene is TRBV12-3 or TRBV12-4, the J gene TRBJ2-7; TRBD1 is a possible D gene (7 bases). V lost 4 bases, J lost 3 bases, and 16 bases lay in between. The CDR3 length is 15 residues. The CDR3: CASSSNNRGLYEQYF. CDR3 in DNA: TGTGCCAGCAGTTCGAACAACAGGGGACTCTACGAGCAGTACTTC.

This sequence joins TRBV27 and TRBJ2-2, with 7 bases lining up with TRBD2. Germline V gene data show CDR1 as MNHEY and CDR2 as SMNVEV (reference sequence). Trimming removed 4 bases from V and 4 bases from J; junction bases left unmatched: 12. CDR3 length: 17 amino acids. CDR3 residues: CASSSPRGGVRTGELFF. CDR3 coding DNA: TGTGCCAGCAGTTCACCCCGGGGAGGGGTCCGCACCGGGGAGCTGTTTTTT.

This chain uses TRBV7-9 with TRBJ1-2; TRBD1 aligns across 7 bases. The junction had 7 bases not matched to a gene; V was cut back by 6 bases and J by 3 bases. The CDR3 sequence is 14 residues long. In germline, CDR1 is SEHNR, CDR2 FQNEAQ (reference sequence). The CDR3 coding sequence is TGTGCCAGCAGGAGGGTAACAGGGGACTATGGCTACACCTTC. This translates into CASRRVTGDYGYTF.

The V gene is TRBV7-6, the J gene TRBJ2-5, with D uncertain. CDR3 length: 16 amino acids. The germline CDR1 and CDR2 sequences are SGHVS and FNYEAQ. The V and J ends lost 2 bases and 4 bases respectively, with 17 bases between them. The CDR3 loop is CASSLLGTNWGETQYF. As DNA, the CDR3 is TGTGCCAGCAGCTTATTGGGTACTAACTGGGGAGAGACCCAGTACTTC.

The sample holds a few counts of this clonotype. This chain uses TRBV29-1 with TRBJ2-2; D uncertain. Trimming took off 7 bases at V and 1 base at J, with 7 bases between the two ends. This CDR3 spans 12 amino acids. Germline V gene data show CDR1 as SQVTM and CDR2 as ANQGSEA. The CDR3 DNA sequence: TGCAGCGCCATTAGGAACACCGGGGAGCTGTTTTTT. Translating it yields CSAIRNTGELFF.

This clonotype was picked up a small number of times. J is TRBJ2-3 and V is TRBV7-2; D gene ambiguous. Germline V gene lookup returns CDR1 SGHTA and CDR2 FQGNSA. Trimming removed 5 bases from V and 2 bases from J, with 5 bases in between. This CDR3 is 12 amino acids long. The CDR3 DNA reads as TGTGCCAGCAGCCACGCCACAGATACGCAGTATTTT. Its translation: CASSHATDTQYF.

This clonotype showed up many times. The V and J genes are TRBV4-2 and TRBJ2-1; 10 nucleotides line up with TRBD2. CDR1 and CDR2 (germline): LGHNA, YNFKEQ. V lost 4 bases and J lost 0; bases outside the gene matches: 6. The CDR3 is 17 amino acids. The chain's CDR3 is CASSPRGTSVSYNEQFF. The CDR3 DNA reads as TGTGCCAGCAGCCCACGGGGGACTAGCGTCTCCTACAATGAGCAGTTCTTC.

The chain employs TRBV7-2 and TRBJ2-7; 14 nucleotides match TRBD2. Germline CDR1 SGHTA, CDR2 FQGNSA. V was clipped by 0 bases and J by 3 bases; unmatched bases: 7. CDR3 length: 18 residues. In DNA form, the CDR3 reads TGTGCCAGCAGCTTAGCAAACGCCGGGACTAGCGGGAGCTACGAGCAGTACTTC. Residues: CASSLANAGTSGSYEQYF.

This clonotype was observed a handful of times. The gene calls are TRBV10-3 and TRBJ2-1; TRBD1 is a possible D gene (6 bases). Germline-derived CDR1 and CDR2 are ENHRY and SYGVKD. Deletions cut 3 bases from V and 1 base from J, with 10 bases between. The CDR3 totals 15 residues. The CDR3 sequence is CAISEGGRSYNEQFF. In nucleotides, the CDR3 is TGTGCCATCAGTGAAGGGGGAAGGTCCTACAATGAGCAGTTCTTC.